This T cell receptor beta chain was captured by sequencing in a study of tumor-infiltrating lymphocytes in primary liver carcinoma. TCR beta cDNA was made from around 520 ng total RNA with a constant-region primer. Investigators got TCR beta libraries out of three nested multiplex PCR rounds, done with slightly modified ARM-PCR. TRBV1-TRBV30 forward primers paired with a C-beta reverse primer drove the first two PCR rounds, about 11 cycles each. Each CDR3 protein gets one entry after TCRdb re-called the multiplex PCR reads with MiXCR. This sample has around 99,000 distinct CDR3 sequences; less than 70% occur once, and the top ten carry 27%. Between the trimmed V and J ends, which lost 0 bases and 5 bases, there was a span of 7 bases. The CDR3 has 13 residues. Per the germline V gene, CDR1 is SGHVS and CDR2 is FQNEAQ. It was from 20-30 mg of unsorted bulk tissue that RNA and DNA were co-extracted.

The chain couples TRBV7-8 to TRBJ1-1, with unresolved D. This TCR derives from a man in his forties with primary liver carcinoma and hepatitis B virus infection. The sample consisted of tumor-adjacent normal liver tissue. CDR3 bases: TGTGCCAGCAGCTTAGCCCGAGGGACTGAAGCTTTCTTT. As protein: CASSLARGTEAFF.